Given below is one T cell receptor (beta chain) in context. Its specific antigen is unknown. Per-base qualities were not stored, and no clone one base away is much larger. Counted from cysteine to phenylalanine, this CDR3 has 14 amino acids. The kept DNA is CDR3 alone, 42 bases in frame from the first base. V gives up 0 bases and J gives up 7 bases, and the segment between their germline ends measures 13 bases. CDR1 and CDR2, looked up from the germline V gene, are SGHRS and YFSETQ. The record originates from a study of cytomegalovirus exposure and HLA in healthy donors (dated by TCRdb to 2016 to 2017). For the wider study: An earlier analysis of roughly 500 of the donors reported about 280 Gb of sequence data and 117 million unique TCR beta sequences obtained from 180 million or so T cells. An early release that covered about 600 HLA-typed donors contained approximately 290 gigabases of sequencing data and about 93 million unique TCR sequences. The genetic ancestry cluster associated with self-reported Caucasian donors included around four fifths of the 398 genotyped donors. The study aimed to test whether cataloging public T cell receptors could reveal signatures of past pathogen exposure. The study used immunosequencing to profile the T cell repertoires of approximately 650 subjects and linked those repertoires to cytomegalovirus serostatus. In addition to the first cohort of roughly 700 subjects, a separate validation cohort of approximately 130 different subjects was used. To predict cytomegalovirus infection status, the study combined high-throughput TCR immunosequencing, statistical association of individual TCRs with disease status, and machine learning. In a later analysis, previously published TCR beta repertoires from 500 to 750 donors were re-analyzed and high-resolution HLA genotyping was added so that TCR occurrence patterns could be studied. Rather than drawing on any new phenotypic data, the later analysis identified candidate immune exposures from TCR beta sequences and the way those sequences occurred across donors. In an earlier analysis of several hundred of the donors, high-throughput TCR beta sequencing was used to judge whether each TCR beta V gene segment behaved as functional or pseudogenic. Donor age, sex, ethnicity and CMV serostatus were compiled together with the repertoire data. Genome-wide SNP genotypes for about three fifths of the roughly 670 donors were used in a later genetic analysis, which treated that subset as a discovery cohort. Every discovery cohort repertoire had been produced on one sequencing platform. Both class I and class II loci were covered by HLA typing, at four-digit resolution. Typing coverage differed by locus: A, B, C, DRB1 and DQB1 were typed in about 629-640 donors, DQA1 in roughly 510, DPA1 in around 580, and DPB1 in roughly 470. About five DR-DQ haplotypes were handled as single units for association and clustering because linkage in the cohort was strong. On average, roughly 240,000 unique TCR beta nucleotide sequences were sequenced per donor among 350 to 400 genotyped donors of the cohort, with roughly a sixth of those sequences being non-productive.

Here is what the overall study found, with its caveats: Because some donors lacked HLA typing at each locus, the association tests relied only on the typed subset. Roughly uniform sequencing depth across donors was assumed in presence/absence analyses, although this assumption may not hold. A few of the identified cytomegalovirus-associated TCR beta chains were confirmed in vitro to be specific for cytomegalovirus antigens. A further reported finding was that TCR beta sequences accurately predicted the HLA-A and HLA-B alleles for most subjects in the first cohort. A later analysis found that most CMV-associated TCR beta chains appeared HLA-restricted, with HLA associations seemingly driven largely by CMV exposure. In a later analysis, HLA-associated TCR beta chains were found to be more clonally expanded and to have lower generation probabilities than equally common non-associated chains. Over 15 rarely observed V segments, including chromosome 9 orphons, were excluded from the earlier analysis of approximately 600 of the donors because counts were too low. According to a later analysis, TCR association rates differed among HLA loci, with DRB1 alleles showing the most associated TCRs and HLA-C alleles showing the fewest. V-gene and J-gene trimming of TCR beta chains was associated with a missense DCLRE1C variant in a later genetic analysis, and the association was replicated in an independent cohort. Specific HLA alleles were associated with 15,000 to 20,000 TCR beta sequences at a false discovery rate of 0.05 in a later analysis. Linkage disequilibrium might explain the correlated functional status among segregating V segments, but an unknown experimental factor could not be ruled out. For the cohort, immune exposure information was limited to CMV serostatus. A later genetic analysis reported fewer N-insertions in productive TCRs among donors in an Asian-associated ancestry cluster than the approximately 700-donor mean. When HLA alleles, especially DR and DQ, strongly co-occurred, TCR associations were difficult to assign to individual alleles. It was suggested by the authors that the approach could potentially be generalized to other disease states and immunological phenotypes. Some IMGT-functional V segments, including TRBV6-2 and TRBV6-3, could not be told apart with the 87-base-pair reads, so those segments were excluded. A total of about 180 TCR beta chains were listed by the study as associated with cytomegalovirus. The classifier was reported to diagnose cytomegalovirus status with high specificity and sensitivity in both the original cohort and the validation cohort. In an earlier analysis of 587 of the donors, most TCR beta V segments appeared in productive rearrangements about 87% or about 30% of the time, broadly matching IMGT annotations. Only TCR beta chains were sequenced in this cohort, and the absence of alpha or paired-chain data limited detectable features. While some public TCRs were present in many individuals, most TCR sequences turned up only very rarely across donors. A cluster of highly shared sequence variants was judged likely to represent a technical artifact of the sequencing pipeline. A later analysis reported that several top co-occurrence clusters appeared linked to parvovirus B19, influenza, CMV and Epstein-Barr virus.

The cohort was made up of under 800 healthy bone marrow donors. At the time of sampling, all cohort members were nominally healthy, though unrecorded immune exposures were likely present. The donor was CMV seropositive and was included in the group of 250 to 300 seropositive cohort members. A peripheral blood sample was provided by each donor, and peripheral blood mononuclear cells were used for TCR beta sequencing. Genomic DNA extraction from the blood cell samples was performed with the Qiagen DNeasy Blood Extraction Kit. Library generation was performed with the immunoSEQ multiplex PCR assay. A mixture of 60 forward primers for TCR Vbeta segments and 13 reverse primers for TCR Jbeta segments was used in the multiplex PCR. Amplification of the CDR3 region of rearranged TCR beta genes was performed with a multiplex PCR assay on genomic DNA. On the Illumina HiSeq System, the amplified TCR beta libraries were sequenced as 87-base-pair reads. For the original study's pipeline: A later analysis tallied tens of millions of unique TCR beta chains across the 600 to 700 repertoires, and approximately 9.9 million of those chains were shared by two or more donors. To remove PCR and sequencing errors, raw reads were error-corrected and collapsed into unique sequences using a nearest-neighbor algorithm that merged closely related sequences. CDR3 sequences were aligned to IMGT reference sequences to assign V, D and J gene segments. For a sequence to be retained, a match of at least six nucleotides was required to both a V gene segment and a J gene segment. Rearrangements were classified as productive when the CDR3 lacked stop codons and remained in frame with V and J, and all other rearrangements were classified as non-productive. Following IMGT convention, CDR3 was defined as the stretch from the second conserved V-encoded cysteine to the conserved J-encoded phenylalanine. In an earlier analysis of some 550 of the donors, sequences lacking an unambiguous match to a single V gene segment were excluded. In an earlier analysis of several hundred of the donors, V segments were called functional above 56.7% productive rearrangements and were called segregating when the between-donor standard deviation exceeded 5%. A statistical classification framework was developed to diagnose cytomegalovirus status using the catalog of TCR beta chain sequences. A later analysis assigned V and J genes by comparing TCR nucleotide sequences with IMGT/GENE-DB human TR gene sequences. The TCRdist pipeline was used in a later analysis to assign CDR3 sequences and most-parsimonious VDJ recombination scenarios. In a later analysis, each TCR beta chain was defined by its CDR3 amino acid sequence together with its V-gene family, and reads lacking a unique V-gene family were excluded. In a later analysis, a few hundred highly shared, low-generation-probability nucleotide sequences were removed to address suspected cross-contamination and a sequencing artifact. A later analysis calculated a clonal expansion index for each public chain from normalized within-repertoire ranks of inferred template counts. Generation probabilities in a later analysis came from a VDJ recombination model fitted to out-of-frame rearrangements, and those results were checked against IGoR. In a later analysis, hypergeometric tests were used to score TCR-TCR, TCR-HLA and TCR-CMV co-occurrence, with a repertoire-size bias correction applied to TCR pairs. False discovery rates were estimated in a later analysis by permuting HLA or CMV assignments 20 times. In a later analysis, co-occurring TCRs were grouped using DBSCAN, and TCRdist sequence similarity was added for clustering within HLA-allele-positive subsets. For co-occurrence clustering, repertoires with fewer than 30,000 or more than 120,000 public chains were excluded, along with a handful of repertoires with anomalous nucleotide sharing. TCRdb carries this immuneACCESS record with in-frame sequences only. Its versions omit some clonotypes, under half of them owing to an unresolved V gene in the studies checked, with the rest unexplained. The V and J calls and clone size are taken from that table; D and trimming were inferred from the DNA. The sample table holds more than 100,000 clones, of which more than 60% were seen once. The ten most abundant clones make up about 9% of the sample.

The rearranged chain carries TRBV5-1 and TRBJ1-2; TRBD1 is possibly the D segment (5 matching bases). The sample taken for sequencing was PBMCs. This TCR was recovered from a man aged 35 to 55 in good health and CMV-seropositive. This receptor carries the CDR3 CASSLDPGGGGYTF. The DNA is as follows: TGCGCCAGCAGCTTGGATCCGGGGGGGGGTGGCTACACCTTC.